A selection of T cell receptor beta chains follows, all from one sample in a study of long-term antiretroviral therapy in people with HIV. The assay was immunoSEQ multiplex PCR, and TCRdb's table has in-frame clones only and misses some. The repertoire holds approximately 12,000 clones, with 82% as singletons. Specimen: unsorted PBMCs, collected around 8.1 years after starting antiretroviral therapy. The receptors here all came from a man aged 50 to 59 with HIV. Both conserved end residues are part of each CDR3.

J gene: TRBJ2-5
V gene: TRBV9
CDR3 protein: CASSPHQDQETQYF

J gene: TRBJ2-7
V gene: TRBV30
CDR3 protein: CARGGGTYEQYF

J gene: TRBJ2-7
V gene: TRBV5-1
CDR3 protein: CASSLGGQEQYF

J gene: TRBJ2-1
V gene: TRBV11-2
CDR3 protein: CASSLGTSYNEQFF

J gene: TRBJ1-2
V gene: TRBV5-8
CDR3 protein: CASILGFSNYGYTF

J gene: TRBJ2-4
V gene: TRBV29-1
CDR3 protein: CSVRTLAKNIQYF

J gene: TRBJ2-3
V gene: TRBV27
CDR3 protein: CASSPWAGTTDTQYF

J gene: TRBJ1-3
V gene: TRBV7-9
CDR3 protein: CASSGTGSSGNTIYF

J gene: TRBJ2-1
V gene: TRBV7-3
CDR3 protein: CASSLLLSPYNEQFF

J gene: TRBJ2-7
V gene: TRBV27
CDR3 protein: CASSLSSGQLLYEQYF

J gene: TRBJ1-1
V gene: TRBV9
CDR3 protein: CASSAPGDTEAFF

J gene: TRBJ1-5
V gene: TRBV19
CDR3 protein: CASSIGESNQPQHF

J gene: TRBJ1-1
V gene: TRBV11-1
CDR3 protein: CASSGGPEAFF

J gene: TRBJ1-1
V gene: TRBV6-1
CDR3 protein: CASSDGQGPWTSEAFF

J gene: TRBJ1-1
V gene: TRBV30
CDR3 protein: CAWSRANTEAFF

J gene: TRBJ1-1
V gene: TRBV11-2
CDR3 protein: CASSLTGGRRTEAFF

J gene: TRBJ2-6
V gene: TRBV7-9
CDR3 protein: CASSLVGRGPGANVLTF

J gene: TRBJ2-2
V gene: TRBV10-1
CDR3 protein: CASSEGNGELFF

J gene: TRBJ1-1
V gene: TRBV27
CDR3 protein: CASSSGGWMNTEAFF

J gene: TRBJ2-2
V gene: TRBV9
CDR3 protein: CASSVPRTGYNTGELFF

J gene: TRBJ1-1
V gene: TRBV7-9
CDR3 protein: CASSPGRLEAFF

J gene: TRBJ1-4
V gene: TRBV25-1
CDR3 protein: CASSLGTFNEKLFF

J gene: TRBJ2-7
V gene: TRBV5-6
CDR3 protein: CASSPIRTTNPYEQYF

J gene: TRBJ1-5
V gene: TRBV18
CDR3 protein: CASSSKGARGNQPQHF

J gene: TRBJ2-7
V gene: TRBV10-3
CDR3 protein: CAISGVSYEQYF

J gene: TRBJ1-1
V gene: TRBV6-5
CDR3 protein: CASSYTGNTEAFF

J gene: TRBJ2-2
V gene: TRBV5-4
CDR3 protein: CASSPVPVTGELFF

J gene: TRBJ2-7
V gene: TRBV5-1
CDR3 protein: CASSSGQGAAYYEQYF

J gene: TRBJ1-2
V gene: TRBV7-9
CDR3 protein: CASRPGGVGYGYTF

J gene: TRBJ1-1
V gene: TRBV5-1
CDR3 protein: CASSLWSGGYTEAFF

J gene: TRBJ1-5
V gene: TRBV10-2
CDR3 protein: CASSESGQGSNQPQHF

J gene: TRBJ2-5
V gene: TRBV10-3
CDR3 protein: CAIRTGTGGEETQYF

J gene: TRBJ2-5
V gene: TRBV14
CDR3 protein: CASSLGPFSQRETQYF

J gene: TRBJ1-1
V gene: TRBV13
CDR3 protein: CASSLPYTEAFF

J gene: TRBJ2-2
V gene: TRBV5-6
CDR3 protein: CASSSGLAGTGELFF

J gene: TRBJ1-2
V gene: TRBV7-2
CDR3 protein: CASSLVLGTGMGGYTF

J gene: TRBJ2-7
V gene: TRBV11-2
CDR3 protein: CASSSRQGRSLEQYF

J gene: TRBJ2-1
V gene: TRBV6-5
CDR3 protein: CASSYSIRGEVVVF

J gene: TRBJ2-6
V gene: TRBV9
CDR3 protein: CASSVAGFGGANVLTF

J gene: TRBJ1-1
V gene: TRBV27
CDR3 protein: CASSSTVNEAFF

J gene: TRBJ2-7
V gene: TRBV5-6
CDR3 protein: CASSGGRQESYEQYF

J gene: TRBJ2-4
V gene: TRBV7-8
CDR3 protein: CASSLAQGIQYF

J gene: TRBJ1-2
V gene: TRBV7-8
CDR3 protein: CAVVYGTGSGYTF

J gene: TRBJ2-7
V gene: TRBV7-9
CDR3 protein: CASSLPGQGNYEQYF

J gene: TRBJ1-1
V gene: TRBV5-6
CDR3 protein: CASSLGRPEAFF

J gene: TRBJ1-1
V gene: TRBV27
CDR3 protein: CASSFGSNTEAFF

J gene: TRBJ1-2
V gene: TRBV4-1
CDR3 protein: CASSQRDSYYGYTF

J gene: TRBJ2-2
V gene: TRBV5-4
CDR3 protein: CASIEGSGELFF

J gene: TRBJ1-1
V gene: TRBV6-6
CDR3 protein: CASSEGLGNTEAFF

J gene: TRBJ2-5
V gene: TRBV14
CDR3 protein: CASSQDRNRGRETQYF

J gene: TRBJ1-2
V gene: TRBV12-2
CDR3 protein: CASRLAGDQGARFGYTF

J gene: TRBJ2-3
V gene: TRBV5-1
CDR3 protein: CASSIWTPPSTDTQYF

J gene: TRBJ2-5
V gene: TRBV2
CDR3 protein: CASSVLRDREEETQYF

J gene: TRBJ2-7
V gene: TRBV6-1
CDR3 protein: CASSEQGTGGYEQYF

J gene: TRBJ1-2
V gene: TRBV6-5
CDR3 protein: CASSYGTGIPDGYTF